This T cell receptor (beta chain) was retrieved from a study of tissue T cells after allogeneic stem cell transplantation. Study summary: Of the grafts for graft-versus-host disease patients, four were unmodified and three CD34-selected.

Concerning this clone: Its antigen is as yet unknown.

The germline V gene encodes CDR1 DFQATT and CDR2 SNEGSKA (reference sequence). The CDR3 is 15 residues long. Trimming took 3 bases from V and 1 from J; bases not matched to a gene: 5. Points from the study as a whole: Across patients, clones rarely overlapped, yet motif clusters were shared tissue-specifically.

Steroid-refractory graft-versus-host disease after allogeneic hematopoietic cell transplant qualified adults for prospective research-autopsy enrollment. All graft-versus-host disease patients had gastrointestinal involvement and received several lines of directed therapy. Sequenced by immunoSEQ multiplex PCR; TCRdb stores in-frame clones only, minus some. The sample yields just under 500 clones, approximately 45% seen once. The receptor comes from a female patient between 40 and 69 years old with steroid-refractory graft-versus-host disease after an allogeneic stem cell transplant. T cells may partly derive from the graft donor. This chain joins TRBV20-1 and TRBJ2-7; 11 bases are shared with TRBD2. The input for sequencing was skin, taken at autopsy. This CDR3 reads CSASGLAGRSYEQYF. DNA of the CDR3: TGCAGTGCTAGTGGACTAGCGGGTAGATCCTACGAGCAGTACTTC.